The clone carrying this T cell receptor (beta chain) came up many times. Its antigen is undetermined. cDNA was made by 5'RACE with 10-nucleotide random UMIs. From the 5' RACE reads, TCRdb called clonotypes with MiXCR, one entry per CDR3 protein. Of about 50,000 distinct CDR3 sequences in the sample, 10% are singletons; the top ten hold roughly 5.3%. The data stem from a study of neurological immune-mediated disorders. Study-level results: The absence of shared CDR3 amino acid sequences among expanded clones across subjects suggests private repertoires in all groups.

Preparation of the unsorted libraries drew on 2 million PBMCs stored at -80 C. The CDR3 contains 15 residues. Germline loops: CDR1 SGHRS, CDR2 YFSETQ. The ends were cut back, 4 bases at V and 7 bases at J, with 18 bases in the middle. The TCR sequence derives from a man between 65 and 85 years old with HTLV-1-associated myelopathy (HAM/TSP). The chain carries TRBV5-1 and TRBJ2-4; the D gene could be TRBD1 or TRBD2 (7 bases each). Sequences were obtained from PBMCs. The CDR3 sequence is CASSPERGQPNIQYF. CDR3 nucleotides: TGCGCCAGCAGCCCGGAGCGGGGACAGCCCAACATTCAGTACTTC.